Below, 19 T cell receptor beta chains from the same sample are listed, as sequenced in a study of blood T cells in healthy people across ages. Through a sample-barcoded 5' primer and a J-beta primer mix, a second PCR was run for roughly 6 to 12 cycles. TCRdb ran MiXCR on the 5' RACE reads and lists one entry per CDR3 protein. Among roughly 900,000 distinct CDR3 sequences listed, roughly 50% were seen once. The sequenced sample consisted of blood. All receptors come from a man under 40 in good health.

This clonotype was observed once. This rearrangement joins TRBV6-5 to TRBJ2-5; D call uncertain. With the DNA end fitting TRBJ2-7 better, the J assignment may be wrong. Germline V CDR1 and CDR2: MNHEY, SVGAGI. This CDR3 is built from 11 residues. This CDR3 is CASREGDEQYF. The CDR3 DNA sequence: TGTGCCAGCAGGGAAGGTGACGAGCAGTACTTC.

CDR3 sequence: CSARAGSSADTQYF. The DNA for the CDR3 is TGCAGTGCTAGAGCGGGGTCCTCCGCAGATACGCAGTATTTT. The chain combines TRBV20-1 with TRBJ2-3; perhaps TRBD2 as D (5 bases). Germline-derived CDR1 and CDR2 are DFQATT and SNEGSKA (reference sequence). This CDR3 has 14 residues. The V and J ends lost 1 base and 4 bases respectively, with 12 bases between them.

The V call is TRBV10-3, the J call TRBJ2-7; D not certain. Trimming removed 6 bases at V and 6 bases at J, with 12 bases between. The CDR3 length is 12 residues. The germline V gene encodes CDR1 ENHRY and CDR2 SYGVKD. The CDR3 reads CAIRKDSTEQYF. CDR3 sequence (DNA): TGTGCCATCAGGAAAGACTCTACCGAGCAGTACTTC.

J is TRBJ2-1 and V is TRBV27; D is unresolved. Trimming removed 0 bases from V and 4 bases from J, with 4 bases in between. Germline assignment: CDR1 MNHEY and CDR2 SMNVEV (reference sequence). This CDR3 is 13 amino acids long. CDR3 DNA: TGTGCCAGCAGTTTATCCCAGTACAATGAGCAGTTCTTC. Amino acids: CASSLSQYNEQFF.

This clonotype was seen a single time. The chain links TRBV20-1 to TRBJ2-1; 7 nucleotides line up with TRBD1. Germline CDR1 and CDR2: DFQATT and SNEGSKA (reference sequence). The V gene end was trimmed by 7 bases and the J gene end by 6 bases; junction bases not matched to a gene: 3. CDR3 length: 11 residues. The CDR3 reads CSDHRGNEQFF. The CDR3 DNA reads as TGCAGTGACCACAGGGGCAATGAGCAGTTCTTC.

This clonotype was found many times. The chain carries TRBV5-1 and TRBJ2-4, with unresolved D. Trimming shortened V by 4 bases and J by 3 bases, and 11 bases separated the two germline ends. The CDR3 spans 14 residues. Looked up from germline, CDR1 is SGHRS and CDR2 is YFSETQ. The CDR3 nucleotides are TGCGCCAGCAGCCCCCCGGAAAACAAAAACATTCAGTACTTC. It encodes CASSPPENKNIQYF.

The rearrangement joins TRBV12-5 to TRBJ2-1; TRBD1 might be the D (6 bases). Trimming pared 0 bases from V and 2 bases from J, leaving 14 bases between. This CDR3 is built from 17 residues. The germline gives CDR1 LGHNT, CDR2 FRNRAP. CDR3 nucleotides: TGTGCTAGTGGTTTGGTAGGAAGTCAGGGGACCTACAATGAGCAGTTCTTC. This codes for CASGLVGSQGTYNEQFF.

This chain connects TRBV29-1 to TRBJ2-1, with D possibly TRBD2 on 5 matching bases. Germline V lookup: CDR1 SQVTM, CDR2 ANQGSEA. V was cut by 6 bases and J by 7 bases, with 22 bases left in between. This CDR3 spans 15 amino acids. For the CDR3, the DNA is TGCAGCGTCCCCATACTAGGACGACTTCTAAATGAGCAGTTCTTC. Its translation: CSVPILGRLLNEQFF.

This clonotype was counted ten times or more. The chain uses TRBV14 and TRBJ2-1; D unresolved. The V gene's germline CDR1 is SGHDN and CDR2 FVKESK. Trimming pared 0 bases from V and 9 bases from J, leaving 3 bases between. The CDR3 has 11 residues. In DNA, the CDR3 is TGTGCCAGCAGCCAAGAAATTGAGCAGTTCTTC. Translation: CASSQEIEQFF.

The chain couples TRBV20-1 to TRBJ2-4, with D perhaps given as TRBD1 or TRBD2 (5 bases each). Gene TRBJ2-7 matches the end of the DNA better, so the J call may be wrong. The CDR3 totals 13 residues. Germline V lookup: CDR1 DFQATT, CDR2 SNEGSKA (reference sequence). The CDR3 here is CSVTQRDPYEQYF. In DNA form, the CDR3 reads TGCAGTGTTACCCAACGGGACCCCTACGAGCAGTACTTC.

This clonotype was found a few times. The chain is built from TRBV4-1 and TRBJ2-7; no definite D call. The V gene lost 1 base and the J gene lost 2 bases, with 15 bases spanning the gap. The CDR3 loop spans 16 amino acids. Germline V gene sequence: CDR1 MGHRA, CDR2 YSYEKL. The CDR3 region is CASSQVGRLTTYEQYF. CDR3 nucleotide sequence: TGCGCCAGCAGCCAAGTTGGTCGTCTTACAACCTACGAGCAGTACTTC.

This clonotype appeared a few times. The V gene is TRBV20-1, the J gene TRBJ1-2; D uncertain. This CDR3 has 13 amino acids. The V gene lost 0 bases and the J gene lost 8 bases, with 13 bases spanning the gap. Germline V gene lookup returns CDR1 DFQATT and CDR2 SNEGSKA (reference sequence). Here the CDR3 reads CSARDRRVWGYTF. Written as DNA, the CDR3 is TGCAGTGCTAGAGATCGTCGCGTATGGGGCTACACCTTC.

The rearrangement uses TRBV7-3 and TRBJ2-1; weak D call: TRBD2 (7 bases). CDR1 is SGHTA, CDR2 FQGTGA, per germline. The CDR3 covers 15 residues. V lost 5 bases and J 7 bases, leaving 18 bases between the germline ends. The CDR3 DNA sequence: TGTGCCAGCAGCCAAAGGGGGGGCCTAAATAATGAGCAGTTCTTC. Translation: CASSQRGGLNNEQFF.

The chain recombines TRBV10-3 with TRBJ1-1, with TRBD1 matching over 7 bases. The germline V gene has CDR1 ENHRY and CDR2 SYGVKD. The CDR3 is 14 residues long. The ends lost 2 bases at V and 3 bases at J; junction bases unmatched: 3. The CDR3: CAISERDSDTEAFF. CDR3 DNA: TGTGCCATCAGTGAGAGGGACAGCGACACTGAAGCTTTCTTT.

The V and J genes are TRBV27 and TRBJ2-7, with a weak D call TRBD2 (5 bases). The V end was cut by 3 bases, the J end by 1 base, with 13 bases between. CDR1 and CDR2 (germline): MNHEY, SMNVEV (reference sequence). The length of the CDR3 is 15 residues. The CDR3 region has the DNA TGTGCCAGCAGTTTTGGCCACGGGGTATCCTACGAGCAGTACTTC. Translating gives CASSFGHGVSYEQYF.

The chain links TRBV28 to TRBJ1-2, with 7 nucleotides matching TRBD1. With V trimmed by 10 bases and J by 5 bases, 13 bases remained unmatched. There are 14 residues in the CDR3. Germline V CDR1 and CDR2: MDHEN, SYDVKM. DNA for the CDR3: TGTGCCACCCCAACCACGGAGGGGGCGTATGGCTACACCTTC. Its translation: CATPTTEGAYGYTF.

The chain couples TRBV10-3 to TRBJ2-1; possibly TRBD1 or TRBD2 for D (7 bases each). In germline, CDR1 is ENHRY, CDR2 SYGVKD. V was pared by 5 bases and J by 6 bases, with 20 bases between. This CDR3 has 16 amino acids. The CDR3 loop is CAISMLQGGGSNEQFF. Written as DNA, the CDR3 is TGTGCCATCAGTATGCTGCAGGGGGGGGGGAGCAATGAGCAGTTCTTC.

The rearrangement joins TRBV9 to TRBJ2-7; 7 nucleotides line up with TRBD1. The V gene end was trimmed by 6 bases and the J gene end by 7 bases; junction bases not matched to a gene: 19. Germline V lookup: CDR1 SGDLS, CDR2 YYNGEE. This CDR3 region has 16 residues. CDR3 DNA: TGTGCCAGCACGGCGCAAAACAGGGGAAACTACAATGAGCAGTACTTC. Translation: CASTAQNRGNYNEQYF. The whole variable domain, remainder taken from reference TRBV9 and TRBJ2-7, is DSGVTQTPKHLITATGQRVTLRCSPRSGDLSVYWYQQSLDQGLQFLIQYYNGEERAKGNILERFSAQQFPDLHSELNLSSLELGDSALYFCASTAQNRGNYNEQYFGPGTRLTVT.

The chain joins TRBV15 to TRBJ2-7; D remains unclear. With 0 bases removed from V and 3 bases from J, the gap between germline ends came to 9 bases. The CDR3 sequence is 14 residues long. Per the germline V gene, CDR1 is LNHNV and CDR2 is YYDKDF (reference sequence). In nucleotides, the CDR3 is TGTGCCACCAGCAGAGATCTTGGGGTCTACGAGCAGTACTTC. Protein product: CATSRDLGVYEQYF.